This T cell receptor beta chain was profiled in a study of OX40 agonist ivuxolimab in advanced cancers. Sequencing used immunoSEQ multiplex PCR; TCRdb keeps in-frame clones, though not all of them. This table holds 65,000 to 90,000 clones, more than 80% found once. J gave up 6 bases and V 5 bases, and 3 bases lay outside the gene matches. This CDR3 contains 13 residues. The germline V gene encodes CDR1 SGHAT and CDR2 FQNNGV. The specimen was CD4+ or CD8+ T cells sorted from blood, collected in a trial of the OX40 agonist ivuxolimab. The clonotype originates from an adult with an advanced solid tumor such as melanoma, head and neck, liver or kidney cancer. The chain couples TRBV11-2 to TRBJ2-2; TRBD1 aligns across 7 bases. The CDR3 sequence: CASSPQGAGELFF. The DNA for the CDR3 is TGTGCCAGCAGCCCCCAGGGGGCCGGGGAGCTGTTTTTT.